This T cell receptor beta chain derives from a study of T-cell reconstitution after alpha-beta-depleted transplantation in children. General study results and limits: A year had passed since transplant, and T-cell counts and diversity by then came mostly from newly produced T cells. Two months or so post-transplant, alpha-beta T cells reportedly derived from several hundred expanded graft clones. Several patients had high TCRbeta diversity at day 60; it came from surviving recipient T cells and thymic progenitors.

Between the trimmed V and J ends, which lost 5 bases and 6 bases, there was a span of 12 bases. CDR1 and CDR2 (germline): SGHAT, FQNNGV. The CDR3 runs to 13 residues. It was with unique molecular identifiers that the TCRbeta library was prepared. TCRdb itself ran the PCR reads through MiXCR, one entry per CDR3 protein. The data contain about 830,000 distinct CDR3 sequences, roughly 15% of them singletons. This clonotype came up a few times. Its antigen is unidentified. The sequenced sample was PBMCs, mostly from graft donor cells, obtained 360 days after TCRalphabeta/CD19-depleted stem cell transplant. The chain couples TRBV11-2 to TRBJ2-3; the D call may be TRBD1 or TRBD2 (5 bases each). The sequence derives from a male patient younger than 18 who had a stem cell transplant for acute lymphoblastic leukemia, so the T cells may come from the graft donor. CDR3 protein: CASSTGRGDTQYF. CDR3 DNA sequence: TGTGCCAGCAGCACGGGAAGGGGCGATACGCAGTATTTT.